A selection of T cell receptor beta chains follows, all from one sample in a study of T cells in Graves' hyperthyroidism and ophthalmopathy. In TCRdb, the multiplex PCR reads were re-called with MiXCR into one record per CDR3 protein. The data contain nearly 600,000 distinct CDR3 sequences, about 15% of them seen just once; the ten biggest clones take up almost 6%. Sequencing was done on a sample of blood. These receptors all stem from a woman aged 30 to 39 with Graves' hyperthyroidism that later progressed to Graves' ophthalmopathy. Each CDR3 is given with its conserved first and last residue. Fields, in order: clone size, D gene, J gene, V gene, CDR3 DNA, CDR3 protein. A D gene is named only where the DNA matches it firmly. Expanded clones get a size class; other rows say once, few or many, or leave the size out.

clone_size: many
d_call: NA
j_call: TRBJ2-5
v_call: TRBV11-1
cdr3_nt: TGTGCCAGCACCAATGGGGAGACCCAGTACTTC
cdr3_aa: CASTNGETQYF

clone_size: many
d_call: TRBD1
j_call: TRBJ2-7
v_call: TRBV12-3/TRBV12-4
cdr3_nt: TGTGCCAGCATTTTACAGGGGGCGGGCGAGCAGTACTTC
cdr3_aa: CASILQGAGEQYF

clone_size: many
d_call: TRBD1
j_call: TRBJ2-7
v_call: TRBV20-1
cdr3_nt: TGCAGTGCGATGGAAGCAGGGGGTATCGACGAGCAGTACTTC
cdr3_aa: CSAMEAGGIDEQYF

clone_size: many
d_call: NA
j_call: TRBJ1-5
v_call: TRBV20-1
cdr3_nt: TGCAGTGCTAGTGAAGGGGGAGCGATTTTCAGCCAGCCCCAGCATTTT
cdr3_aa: CSASEGGAIFSQPQHF

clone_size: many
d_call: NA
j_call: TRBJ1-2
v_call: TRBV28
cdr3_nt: TGTGCCAGCAGTTTTCAGACAGGATCTAACTATGGCTACACCTTC
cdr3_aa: CASSFQTGSNYGYTF

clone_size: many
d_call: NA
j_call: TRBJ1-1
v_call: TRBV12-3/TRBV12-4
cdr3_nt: TGTGCCAGCAGTTTTGGAGGAGGGGGCACTGAAGCTTTCTTT
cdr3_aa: CASSFGGGGTEAFF

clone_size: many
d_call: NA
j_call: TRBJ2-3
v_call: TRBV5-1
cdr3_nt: TGCGCCAGCAGCTTGGGGACGGTTCGCACAGATACGCAGTATTTT
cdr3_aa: CASSLGTVRTDTQYF

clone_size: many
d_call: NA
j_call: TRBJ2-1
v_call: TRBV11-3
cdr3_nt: TGTGCCAGCAGCTCCGGGACACAATACAATGAGCAGTTCTTC
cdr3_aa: CASSSGTQYNEQFF

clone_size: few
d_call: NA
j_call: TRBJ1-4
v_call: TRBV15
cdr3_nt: TGTGCCACCAGCAGAGGGGCAGGGGCCGCAACTAATGAAAAACTGTTTTTT
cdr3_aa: CATSRGAGAATNEKLFF

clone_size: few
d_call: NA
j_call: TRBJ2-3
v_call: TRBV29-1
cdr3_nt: TGCAGCGTTGAAGCAGGCACAGATACGCAGTATTTT
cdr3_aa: CSVEAGTDTQYF

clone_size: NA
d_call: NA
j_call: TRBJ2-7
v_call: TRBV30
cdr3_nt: TGTGCCTGTTCGGCGGCTGACCACGAGCAGTACTTC
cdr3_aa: CACSAADHEQYF

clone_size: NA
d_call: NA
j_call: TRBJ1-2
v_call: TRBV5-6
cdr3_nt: TGTGCCAGCAGCTTTCCGGGACGGAACTATGGCTACACCTTC
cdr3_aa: CASSFPGRNYGYTF

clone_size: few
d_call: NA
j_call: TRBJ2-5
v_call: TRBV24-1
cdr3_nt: TGTGCCACCAGTGATTTTCTGCTAGGGGGAGGAGAGACCCAGTACTTC
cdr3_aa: CATSDFLLGGGETQYF

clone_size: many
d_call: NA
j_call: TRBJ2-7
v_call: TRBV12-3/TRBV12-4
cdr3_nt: TGTGCCAGCAGTTTCCGGGACACCTCCTACGAGCAGTACTTC
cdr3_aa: CASSFRDTSYEQYF

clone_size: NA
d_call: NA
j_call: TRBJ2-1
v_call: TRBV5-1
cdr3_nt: TGCGCCAGCAGCGGGGTTAGCTCCGGCGGGAATGAGCAGTTCTTC
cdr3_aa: CASSGVSSGGNEQFF

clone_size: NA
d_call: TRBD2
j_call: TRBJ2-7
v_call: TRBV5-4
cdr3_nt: TGTGCCAGCAGCTTGCCGGGGACTAGCGGCCCCTACGAGCAGTACTTC
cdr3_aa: CASSLPGTSGPYEQYF

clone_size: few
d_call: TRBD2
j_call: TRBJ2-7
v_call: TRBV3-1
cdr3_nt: TGTGCCAGCAGCCCCCTGGGCGGGAGCCCCTACGAGCAGTACTTC
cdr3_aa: CASSPLGGSPYEQYF

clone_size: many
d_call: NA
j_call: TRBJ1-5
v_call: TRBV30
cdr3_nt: TGTGCCTGGAGTGACTATAGCAATCAGCCCCAGCATTTT
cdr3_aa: CAWSDYSNQPQHF

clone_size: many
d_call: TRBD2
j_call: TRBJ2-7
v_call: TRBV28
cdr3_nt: TGTGCCAGCAGTTCCCCTGGCGGGAGGGCCGGGTACGAGCAGTACTTC
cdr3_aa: CASSSPGGRAGYEQYF

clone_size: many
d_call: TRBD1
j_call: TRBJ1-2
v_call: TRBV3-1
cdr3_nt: TGTGCCAGCAGCCCTCGGTATGGGGACAGGGGAAGCCTCCATGGCTACACCTTC
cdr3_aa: CASSPRYGDRGSLHGYTF

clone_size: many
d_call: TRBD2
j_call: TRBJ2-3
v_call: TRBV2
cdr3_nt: TGTGCCAGCAGCGCCGGGACTAGCGGGACAGATACGCAGTATTTT
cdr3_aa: CASSAGTSGTDTQYF

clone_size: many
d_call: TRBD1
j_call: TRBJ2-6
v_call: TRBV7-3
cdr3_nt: TGTGCCAGCAATAAAAACAGGGGAAGTGCTTCTGGGGCCAACGTCCTGACTTTC
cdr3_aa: CASNKNRGSASGANVLTF

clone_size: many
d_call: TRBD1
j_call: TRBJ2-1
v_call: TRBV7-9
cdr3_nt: TGTGCCAGCAGCCCCACGGGACAGGGGGTATTCTACAATGAGCAGTTCTTC
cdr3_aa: CASSPTGQGVFYNEQFF

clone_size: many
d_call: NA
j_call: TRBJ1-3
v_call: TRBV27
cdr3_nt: TGTGCCAGCAGTCCACTCGGGGGGTCTGGAAACACCATATATTTT
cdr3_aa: CASSPLGGSGNTIYF

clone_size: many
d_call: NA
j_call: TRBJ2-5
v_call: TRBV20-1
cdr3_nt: TGCAGTGCTATACTAGTGTCTGAGACCCAGTACTTC
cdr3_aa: CSAILVSETQYF

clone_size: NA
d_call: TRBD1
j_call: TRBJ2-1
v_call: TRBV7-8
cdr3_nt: TGTGCCAGCAGCACCGATATGACAGGGGCCGGTGAGCAGTTCTTC
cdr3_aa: CASSTDMTGAGEQFF

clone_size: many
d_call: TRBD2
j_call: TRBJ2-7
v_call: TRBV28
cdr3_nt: TGTGCCAGCACAGGACCCCCTTGGGGGACTAGCGGGAGGCCGCTCTCCTACGAGCAGTACTTC
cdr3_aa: CASTGPPWGTSGRPLSYEQYF

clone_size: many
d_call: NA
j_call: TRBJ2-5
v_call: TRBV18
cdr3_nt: TGTGCCAGCTCACGAAGTGGGGCTGAAGAGACCCAGTACTTC
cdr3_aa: CASSRSGAEETQYF

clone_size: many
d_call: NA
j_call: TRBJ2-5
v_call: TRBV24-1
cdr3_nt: TGTGCCACCAGTGTGAGCAGGGGTACCCAAGAGACCCAGTACTTC
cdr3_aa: CATSVSRGTQETQYF

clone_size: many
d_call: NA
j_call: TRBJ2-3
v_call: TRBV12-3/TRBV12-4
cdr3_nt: TGTGCCAGCAGTTCCCCGAACTGGGGCCAAGATACGCAGTATTTT
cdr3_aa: CASSSPNWGQDTQYF

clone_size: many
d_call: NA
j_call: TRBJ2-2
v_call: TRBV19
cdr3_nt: TGTGCCAGTTTTCGAGGGGGGGAAAACACCGGGGAGCTGTTTTTT
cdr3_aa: CASFRGGENTGELFF

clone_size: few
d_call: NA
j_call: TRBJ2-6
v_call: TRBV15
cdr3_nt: TGTGCCACCAGCAGAGATGTTCCTGGGGCCAACGTCCTGACTTTC
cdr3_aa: CATSRDVPGANVLTF

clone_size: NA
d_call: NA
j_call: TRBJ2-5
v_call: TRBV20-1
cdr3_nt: TGCAGTGCTAGAGACCAGGATGGGACCCAGTACTTC
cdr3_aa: CSARDQDGTQYF

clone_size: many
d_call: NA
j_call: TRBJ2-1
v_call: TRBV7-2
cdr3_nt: TGTGCCAGCAGCTTACAGCAGGGTAGTGATGAGCAGTTCTTC
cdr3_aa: CASSLQQGSDEQFF

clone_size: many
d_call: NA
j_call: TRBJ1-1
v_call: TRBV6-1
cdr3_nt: TGTGCCAGCCGAAGAGGTGCGAACACTGAAGCTTTCTTT
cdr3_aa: CASRRGANTEAFF

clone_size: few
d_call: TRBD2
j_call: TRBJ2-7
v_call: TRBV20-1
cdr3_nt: TGCAGTGCTAGAGATCAGGCTAGCGGGAAATACGAGCAGTACTTC
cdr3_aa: CSARDQASGKYEQYF

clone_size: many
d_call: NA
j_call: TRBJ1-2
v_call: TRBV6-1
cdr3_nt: TGTGCCAGCAGTAACCGGGACTGGCTTTTGCATGGCTACACCTTC
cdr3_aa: CASSNRDWLLHGYTF

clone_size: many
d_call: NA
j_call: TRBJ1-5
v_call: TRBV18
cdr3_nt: TGTGCCAGCTCACCAAACGGACAGCCCAGCAATCAGCCCCAGCATTTT
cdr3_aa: CASSPNGQPSNQPQHF

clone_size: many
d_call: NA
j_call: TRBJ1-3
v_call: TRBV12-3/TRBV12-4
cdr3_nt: TGTGCCAGCACCCTTTCGGGTGGCAACACCATATATTTT
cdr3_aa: CASTLSGGNTIYF

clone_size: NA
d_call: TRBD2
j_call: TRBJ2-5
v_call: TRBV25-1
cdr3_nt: TGTGCCAGCAGTGCCTTCCTAGCGGGAGTAGAGACCCAGTACTTC
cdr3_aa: CASSAFLAGVETQYF

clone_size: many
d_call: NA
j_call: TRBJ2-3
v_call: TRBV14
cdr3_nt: TGTGCCAGCAGCCGAGGCCTCCTGGCCAGCACAGATACGCAGTATTTT
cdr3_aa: CASSRGLLASTDTQYF

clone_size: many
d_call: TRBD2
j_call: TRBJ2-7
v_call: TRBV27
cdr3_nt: TGTGCCAGCAGTTTATCCCCGCTAATCGCGGGAGCCGCGTGGGAGCAGTACTTC
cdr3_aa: CASSLSPLIAGAAWEQYF

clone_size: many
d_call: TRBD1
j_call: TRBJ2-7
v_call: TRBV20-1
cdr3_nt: TGCAGTGCTAGAGCCGGCACAGGGGAAAACGAGCAGTACTTC
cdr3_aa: CSARAGTGENEQYF

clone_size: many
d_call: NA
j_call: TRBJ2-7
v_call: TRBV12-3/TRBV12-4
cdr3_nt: TGTGCCAGCAGTATTGACCGGGACGGCTCCTACGAGCAGTACTTC
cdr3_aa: CASSIDRDGSYEQYF

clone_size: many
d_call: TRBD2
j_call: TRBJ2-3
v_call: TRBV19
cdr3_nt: TGTGCCAGTAGTTTCACGACGGGAGGGACAGATACGCAGTATTTT
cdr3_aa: CASSFTTGGTDTQYF

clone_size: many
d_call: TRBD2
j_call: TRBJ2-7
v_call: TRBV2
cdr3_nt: TGTGCCAGCAGTCTTCGAACCGGGACTAGCGGGGTCTACGAGCAGTACTTC
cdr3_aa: CASSLRTGTSGVYEQYF

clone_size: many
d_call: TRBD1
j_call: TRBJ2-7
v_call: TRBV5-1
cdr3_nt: TGCGCCAGCAGCCAATCGACAGGGAGTTCCTACGAGCAGTACTTC
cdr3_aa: CASSQSTGSSYEQYF

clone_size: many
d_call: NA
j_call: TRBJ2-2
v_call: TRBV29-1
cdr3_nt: TGCAGCGGGACCGAGGGCGGGGAGCTGTTTTTT
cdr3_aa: CSGTEGGELFF

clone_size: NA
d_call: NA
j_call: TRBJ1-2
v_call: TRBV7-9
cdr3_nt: TGTGCCAGCAGCCAAGGGGCACAGGTTTACTATGGCTACACCTTC
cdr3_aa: CASSQGAQVYYGYTF